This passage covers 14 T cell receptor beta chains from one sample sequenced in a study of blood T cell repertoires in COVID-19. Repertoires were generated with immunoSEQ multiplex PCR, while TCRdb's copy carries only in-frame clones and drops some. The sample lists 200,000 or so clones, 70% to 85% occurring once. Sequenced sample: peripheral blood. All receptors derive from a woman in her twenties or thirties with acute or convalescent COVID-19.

CDR3 amino acids: CATSPDRDLHEQYF. The CDR3 region has the DNA TGTGCCACCAGTCCGGACAGGGATCTCCACGAGCAGTACTTC. This rearrangement joins TRBV15 to TRBJ2-7; TRBD1 matches 8 bases. V lost 6 bases, J lost 5 bases, and 9 bases stayed unmatched. This CDR3 is built from 14 residues. Germline CDR1 and CDR2: LNHNV and YYDKDF (reference sequence).

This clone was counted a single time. The CDR3 DNA reads TGTGCCAGCAGCTTAGCGGCCGATTGGGTGGGCCGGGACAGTGCGGAAAAACTGTTTTTT. It specifies CASSLAADWVGRDSAEKLFF. This chain uses TRBV7-8 with TRBJ1-4; 7 bases align to TRBD1. The CDR3 runs to 20 residues. Germline-derived CDR1 and CDR2 are SGHVS and FQNEAQ. V dropped 0 bases and J dropped 8; count of bases not matched to a gene: 21.

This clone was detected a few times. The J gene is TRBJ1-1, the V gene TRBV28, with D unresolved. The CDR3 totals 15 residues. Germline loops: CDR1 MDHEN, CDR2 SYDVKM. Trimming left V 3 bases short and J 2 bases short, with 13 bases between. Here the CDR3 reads CASSFEGWGNTEAFF. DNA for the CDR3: TGTGCCAGCAGTTTTGAGGGTTGGGGAAACACTGAAGCTTTCTTT.

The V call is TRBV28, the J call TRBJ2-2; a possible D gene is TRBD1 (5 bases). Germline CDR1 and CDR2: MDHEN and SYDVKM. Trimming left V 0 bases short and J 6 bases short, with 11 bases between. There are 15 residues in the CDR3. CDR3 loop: CASSLWQGTAGELFF. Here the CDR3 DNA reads TGTGCCAGCAGTTTATGGCAGGGTACTGCCGGGGAGCTGTTTTTT.

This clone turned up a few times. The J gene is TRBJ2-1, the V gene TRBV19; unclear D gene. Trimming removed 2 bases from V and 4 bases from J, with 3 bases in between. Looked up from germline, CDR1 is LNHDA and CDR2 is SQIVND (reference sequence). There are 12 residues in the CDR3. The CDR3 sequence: CASSIPYNEQFF. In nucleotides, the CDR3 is TGTGCCAGTAGTATACCTTACAATGAGCAGTTCTTC.

DNA for the CDR3: TGTGCCAGCAGCGTAGCGGAGAGCGAGCAGTACTTC. Protein product: CASSVAESEQYF. This chain uses TRBV9 with TRBJ2-7, with unresolved D. Trimming pared 0 bases from V and 6 bases from J, leaving 7 bases between. This CDR3 has 12 residues. Germline CDR1 reads SGDLS; CDR2 reads YYNGEE. The full variable domain, rest sourced from reference TRBV9 and TRBJ2-7, is DSGVTQTPKHLITATGQRVTLRCSPRSGDLSVYWYQQSLDQGLQFLIQYYNGEERAKGNILERFSAQQFPDLHSELNLSSLELGDSALYFCASSVAESEQYFGPGTRLTVT.

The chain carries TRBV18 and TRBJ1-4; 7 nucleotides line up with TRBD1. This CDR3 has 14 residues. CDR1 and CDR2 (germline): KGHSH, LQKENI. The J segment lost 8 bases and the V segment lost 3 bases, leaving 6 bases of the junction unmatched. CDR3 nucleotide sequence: TGTGCCAGCTCACCGGACAGGAATGGAGAAAAACTGTTTTTT. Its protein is CASSPDRNGEKLFF.

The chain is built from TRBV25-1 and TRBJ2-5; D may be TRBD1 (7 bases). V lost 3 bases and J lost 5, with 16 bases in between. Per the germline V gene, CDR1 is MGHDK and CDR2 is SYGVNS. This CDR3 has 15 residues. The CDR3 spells CASSEEGARWETQYF. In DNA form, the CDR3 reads TGTGCCAGCAGTGAGGAGGGGGCGCGTTGGGAGACCCAGTACTTC.

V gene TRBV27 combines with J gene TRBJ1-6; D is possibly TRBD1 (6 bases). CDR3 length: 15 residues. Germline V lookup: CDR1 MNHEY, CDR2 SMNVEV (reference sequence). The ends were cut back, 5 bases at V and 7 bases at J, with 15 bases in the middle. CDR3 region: CASSLPPGVNSPLHF. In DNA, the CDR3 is TGTGCCAGCAGTCTTCCGCCAGGGGTAAATTCACCCCTCCACTTT.

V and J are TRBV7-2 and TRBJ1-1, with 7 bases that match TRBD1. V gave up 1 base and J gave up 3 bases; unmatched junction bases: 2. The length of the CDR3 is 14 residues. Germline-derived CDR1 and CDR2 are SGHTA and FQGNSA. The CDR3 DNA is TGTGCCAGCAGCTTAGGACAGGGTCACACTGAAGCTTTCTTT. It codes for CASSLGQGHTEAFF.

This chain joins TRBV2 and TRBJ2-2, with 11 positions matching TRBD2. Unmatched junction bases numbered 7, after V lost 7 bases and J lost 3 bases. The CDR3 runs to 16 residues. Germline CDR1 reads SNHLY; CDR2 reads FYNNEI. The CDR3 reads CASIQDSGRDTGELFF. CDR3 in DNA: TGTGCCAGCATCCAAGATAGCGGGAGGGACACCGGGGAGCTGTTTTTT.

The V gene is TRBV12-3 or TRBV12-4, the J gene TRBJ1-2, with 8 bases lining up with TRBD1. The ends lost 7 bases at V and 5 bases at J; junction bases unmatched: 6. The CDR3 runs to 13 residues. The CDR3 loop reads CASNERTGYGYTF. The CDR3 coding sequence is TGTGCCAGCAATGAACGGACAGGGTATGGCTACACCTTC.

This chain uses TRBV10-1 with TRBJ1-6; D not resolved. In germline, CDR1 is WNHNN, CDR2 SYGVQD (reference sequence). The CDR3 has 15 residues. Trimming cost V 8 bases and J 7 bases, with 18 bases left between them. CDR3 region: CASPSEARKNSPLHF. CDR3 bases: TGCGCCAGCCCCTCAGAGGCGCGAAAGAATTCACCCCTCCACTTT.

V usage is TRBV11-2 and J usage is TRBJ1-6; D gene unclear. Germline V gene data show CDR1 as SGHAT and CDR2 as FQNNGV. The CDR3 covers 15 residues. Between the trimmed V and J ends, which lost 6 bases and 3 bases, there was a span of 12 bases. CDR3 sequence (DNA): TGTGCCAGCAGACGTCTAGGCAGCTATAATTCACCCCTCCACTTT. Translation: CASRRLGSYNSPLHF.